The 26 T cell receptor beta chains presented below share a single source sample, sequenced in a study of cytomegalovirus exposure and HLA in healthy donors. The PCR made use of 60 Vbeta and 13 Jbeta primers. The repertoire was sequenced with immunoSEQ multiplex PCR; TCRdb's copy has only in-frame clones and lacks some. The profile shows roughly 73,000 clones, roughly 83% of them singletons. Sequences were obtained from PBMCs. All receptors derive from a woman aged 50 to 60 in good health and CMV-seronegative.

This chain links TRBV6-5 with TRBJ2-5; TRBD2 agrees at 13 bases. TRBJ2-7 matches the DNA end more closely, so the J call is doubtful. CDR3 size: 16 residues. Germline V gene lookup returns CDR1 MNHEY and CDR2 SVGAGI. The CDR3 sequence: CASSYGLAGVPYEQYF. In DNA, the CDR3 is TGTGCCAGCAGTTACGGACTAGCGGGAGTACCCTACGAGCAGTACTTC.

The chain carries TRBV27 and TRBJ2-3; 9 bases agree with TRBD1. The CDR3 runs to 16 residues. Looked up from germline, CDR1 is MNHEY and CDR2 is SMNVEV (reference sequence). The trim removed 6 bases at V and 2 bases at J, leaving 9 bases unmatched. Here the CDR3 reads CASSQNRGLITDTQYF. CDR3 nucleotide sequence: TGTGCCAGCAGCCAAAACAGGGGGCTGATCACAGATACGCAGTATTTT.

CDR3 protein: CASSPPGVSYEQYF. In DNA form, the CDR3 reads TGTGCCAGCAGCCCCCCGGGGGTCTCCTACGAGCAGTACTTC. The chain joins TRBV11-3 to TRBJ2-7; weak D call: TRBD2 (6 bases). CDR1 is SGHNT and CDR2 is YENEEA in the germline V gene. The V end lost 5 bases, the J end lost 0 bases, and 11 bases lay between the germline ends. This CDR3 contains 14 residues.

This chain links TRBV6-1 with TRBJ2-7; D perhaps matches TRBD1 (6 bases). CDR3 length: 14 amino acids. Germline loops: CDR1 MNHNS, CDR2 SASEGT. V lost 1 base and J lost 6, with 13 bases in between. This CDR3 is CASSEDRVGGEQYV. CDR3 sequence (DNA): TGTGCCAGCAGTGAAGACAGGGTTGGGGGCGAGCAGTACGTC.

This clone appeared a single time. V is TRBV4-3 and J is TRBJ1-1; 8 bases line up with TRBD1. This CDR3 has 16 residues. Germline CDR1 reads LGHNA; CDR2 reads YSLEER. V was pared by 0 bases and J by 4 bases, with 7 bases of the junction left unmatched. The CDR3: CASSQDRQGASTEAFF. Written as DNA, the CDR3 is TGCGCCAGCAGCCAAGATCGGCAGGGGGCGAGCACTGAAGCTTTCTTT.

The chain couples TRBV28 to TRBJ2-1; 12 bases line up with TRBD2. Trimming removed 7 bases from V and 0 bases from J; junction bases left unmatched: 22. CDR3 length: 22 amino acids. The germline gives CDR1 MDHEN, CDR2 SYDVKM. Here the CDR3 reads CASIPTGGPLLAGGSSYNEQFF. CDR3 bases: TGTGCCAGCATCCCCACAGGGGGCCCATTACTAGCGGGGGGAAGCTCCTACAATGAGCAGTTCTTC.

The chain recombines TRBV28 with TRBJ1-1; weak D call: TRBD1 (5 bases). The V end lost 5 bases, the J end lost 10 bases, and 17 bases lay between the germline ends. The CDR3 runs to 13 residues. From germline, CDR1 is MDHEN and CDR2 SYDVKM. CDR3 sequence: CASSGGTTGRAFF. CDR3 nucleotides: TGTGCCAGCAGTGGGGGGACTACGGGCCGAGCTTTCTTT.

Only a few counts were recorded for this clone. V and J are TRBV7-2 and TRBJ1-2; 7 bases fit TRBD1. The CDR3 runs 16 residues. J lost 2 bases, V lost 2 bases, and 8 bases had no gene match. CDR1 is SGHTA and CDR2 is FQGNSA in the germline V gene. This CDR3 reads CASSLIKAGGNYGYTF. The CDR3 DNA reads as TGTGCCAGCAGCTTAATCAAAGCAGGGGGAAACTATGGCTACACCTTC.

The chain's CDR3 is CASSLIGEGNQPQHF. As DNA, the CDR3 is TGTGCCAGCAGCTTAATCGGTGAGGGCAATCAGCCCCAGCATTTT. The V call is TRBV7-9, the J call TRBJ1-5; D call uncertain. This CDR3 is built from 15 residues. V lost 2 bases and J 2 bases, leaving 10 bases between the germline ends. Germline values: CDR1 SEHNR, CDR2 FQNEAQ (reference sequence).

The chain joins TRBV6-1 to TRBJ2-7; D is possibly TRBD1 (6 bases). V dropped 3 bases and J dropped 11 bases, with 14 bases sitting between them. This CDR3 comprises 12 residues. Per the germline V gene, CDR1 is MNHNS and CDR2 is SASEGT. The CDR3 nucleotides read TGTGCCAGCAGTGAGTGGGACACTGGAAAGTACTTC. It codes for CASSEWDTGKYF.

The V and J genes are TRBV6-6 and TRBJ2-2; D is possibly TRBD2 (7 bases). The germline V gene has CDR1 MNHNY and CDR2 SVGAGI (reference sequence). This CDR3 comprises 16 residues. V was clipped by 0 bases and J by 1 base, with 9 bases between them. The CDR3 loop reads CASSYSGGLNTGELFF. CDR3 DNA: TGTGCCAGCAGTTACTCGGGGGGGCTGAACACCGGGGAGCTGTTTTTT.

The chain has TRBV7-2 and TRBJ1-3; perhaps TRBD1 as D (6 bases). This CDR3 contains 14 residues. CDR1 SGHTA and CDR2 FQGNSA come from the germline V gene. Trimming stripped 0 bases from V and 10 bases from J, with 13 bases between. The CDR3 is CASSLATATGTIYF. The CDR3 DNA reads TGTGCCAGCAGCTTAGCCACAGCAACAGGGACCATATATTTT.

CDR3 residues: CASRGDGYTF. As DNA, the CDR3 is TGTGCCAGTAGAGGGGATGGCTACACCTTC. The rearrangement links TRBV19 to TRBJ1-2, with D possibly matching TRBD1 (5 bases). V shed 6 bases and J shed 6 bases, with 5 bases lying between them. Germline-derived CDR1 and CDR2 are LNHDA and SQIVND (reference sequence). The CDR3 length is 10 residues.

The V gene is TRBV7-9, the J gene TRBJ1-5, with 7 bases matching TRBD1. The CDR3 consists of 14 residues. Looked up from germline, CDR1 is SEHNR and CDR2 is FQNEAQ (reference sequence). The junction had 4 bases not matched to a gene; V was cut back by 2 bases and J by 6 bases. The CDR3 bases are TGTGCCAGCAGCTTAACAGGGGTCGGTCAGCCCCAGCATTTT. Translated: CASSLTGVGQPQHF.

The J gene is TRBJ1-5, the V gene TRBV6-6; D is undetermined. The germline CDR1 and CDR2 sequences are MNHNY and SVGAGI (reference sequence). The CDR3 is 13 amino acids. The V end lost 6 bases, the J end lost 5 bases, and 11 bases lay between the germline ends. CDR3 region: CASRPNEHQPQHF. DNA for the CDR3: TGTGCCAGCAGACCCAACGAGCATCAGCCCCAGCATTTT.

This sequence joins TRBV4-3 and TRBJ1-1, with D maybe TRBD1 (5 bases). The CDR3 is 14 amino acids. The germline gives CDR1 LGHNA, CDR2 YSLEER. V dropped 5 bases and J dropped 4 bases, with 14 bases sitting between them. CDR3 region: CASSGQGMATEAFF. As DNA, the CDR3 is TGCGCCAGCAGCGGGCAGGGCATGGCCACTGAAGCTTTCTTT.

This chain connects TRBV7-2 to TRBJ1-4; 9 bases are shared with TRBD1. Trimming removed 5 bases from V and 5 bases from J; junction bases left unmatched: 3. Germline V gives CDR1 SGHTA, CDR2 FQGNSA. The CDR3 is 14 residues long. CDR3 sequence reads: CASSPDRGNEKLFF. The CDR3 DNA follows: TGTGCCAGCAGCCCGGACAGGGGAAATGAAAAACTGTTTTTT. Variable domain in full (rest from reference TRBV7-2 and TRBJ1-4): GAGVSQSPSNKVTEKGKDVELRCDPISGHTALYWYRQSLGQGLEFLIYFQGNSAPDKSGLPSDRFSAERTGGSVSTLTIQRTQQEDSAVYLCASSPDRGNEKLFFGSGTQLSVL.

V usage is TRBV7-9 and J usage is TRBJ1-1; D is perhaps TRBD1 (6 bases). CDR3 length equals 12 residues. The germline V gene has CDR1 SEHNR and CDR2 FQNEAQ (reference sequence). V was pared by 0 bases and J by 7 bases, with 6 bases between. CDR3 loop: CASSLATGEAFF. The CDR3 DNA reads TGTGCCAGCAGCTTAGCGACAGGTGAAGCTTTCTTT. The variable domain in full, completed from reference TRBV7-9 and TRBJ1-1, reads DTGVSQNPRHKITKRGQNVTFRCDPISEHNRLYWYRQTLGQGPEFLTYFQNEAQLEKSRLLSDRFSAERPKGSFSTLEIQRTEQGDSAMYLCASSLATGEAFFGQGTRLTVV.

V gene TRBV5-1 combines with J gene TRBJ2-5; 11 bases line up with TRBD2. The J call could be wrong; TRBJ2-7 is a better fit for the DNA end. In germline, CDR1 is SGHRS, CDR2 YFSETQ. This CDR3 contains 15 residues. The CDR3 coding sequence is TGCGCCAGCAGCCTTACTAGCGGGAGCTTTTACGAGCAGTACTTC. The encoded protein is CASSLTSGSFYEQYF.

The chain employs TRBV7-9 and TRBJ1-3; 7 bases are shared with TRBD1. V lost 8 bases to trimming and J lost 3 bases; unmatched junction nucleotides: 19. The germline gives CDR1 SEHNR, CDR2 FQNEAQ (reference sequence). CDR3 length equals 18 residues. The DNA of the CDR3 is TGTGCCAGCTTCGCACCCCCTCCGGGACAGAAGAATGGAAACACCATATATTTT. It codes for CASFAPPPGQKNGNTIYF.

This chain joins TRBV4-1 and TRBJ2-7, with 8 bases that match TRBD2. CDR3 length: 18 amino acids. Trimming removed 0 bases from V and 0 bases from J; junction bases left unmatched: 10. Germline V gene data show CDR1 as MGHRA and CDR2 as YSYEKL. CDR3: CASSQDRTSGGLSYEQYF. The CDR3 DNA follows: TGCGCCAGCAGCCAAGATCGAACTAGCGGAGGCCTCTCCTACGAGCAGTACTTC.

This clone was picked up one time. The V and J genes are TRBV19 and TRBJ1-5; a possible D gene is TRBD1 (5 bases). Per germline, CDR1 LNHDA and CDR2 SQIVND (reference sequence). The ends were cut back, 4 bases at V and 1 base at J, with 8 bases in the middle. The CDR3 is 14 residues long. This CDR3 reads CASSKGKSNQPQHF. CDR3 nucleotide sequence: TGTGCCAGTAGTAAGGGGAAGAGCAATCAGCCCCAGCATTTT.

The chain recombines TRBV19 with TRBJ1-2; 10 nucleotides agree with TRBD1. J lost 2 bases, V lost 4 bases, and 10 bases had no gene match. The length of the CDR3 is 17 residues. Germline loops: CDR1 LNHDA, CDR2 SQIVND (reference sequence). CDR3 coding DNA: TGTGCCAGTAGTACATGGACAGGGGGGTTGAAGAACTATGGCTACACCTTC. Translated, it gives CASSTWTGGLKNYGYTF.

The J gene is TRBJ1-4, the V gene TRBV10-3, with D unresolved. CDR1 is ENHRY, CDR2 SYGVKD, per germline. The CDR3 is 13 amino acids. V lost 10 bases, J lost 0 bases, and 9 bases lay in between. The CDR3, as DNA: TGTGCCAGCGGCCGTGCAACTAATGAAAAACTGTTTTTT. Its protein product is CASGRATNEKLFF.

The genes are TRBV19 and TRBJ1-1; D remains unclear. V shed 10 bases and J shed 4 bases, with 10 bases lying between them. This CDR3 region has 11 residues. Germline CDR1 LNHDA, CDR2 SQIVND (reference sequence). The CDR3 DNA reads as TGTGCCACCCTAACTCGCACTGAAGCTTTCTTT. Encoded protein: CATLTRTEAFF.

The chain couples TRBV4-3 to TRBJ1-6, with a tentative D call TRBD1 (6 bases). The CDR3 extends over 14 amino acids. Germline V CDR1 and CDR2: LGHNA, YSLEER. Trimming shortened V by 3 bases and J by 7 bases, and 10 bases separated the two germline ends. CDR3 sequence reads: CASSQSTGNSPLHF. CDR3 DNA sequence: TGCGCCAGCAGCCAGTCTACAGGGAATTCACCCCTCCACTTT.